This TCR beta chain stems from a study of response to subunit inactivated influenza vaccine. The CDR3 totals 13 residues. The germline gives CDR1 MNHEY, CDR2 SVGAGI. Trimming took 0 bases from V and 9 from J, leaving 9 bases between them. Via MiXCR, TCRdb re-called the RT-PCR reads, giving one row per CDR3 protein. The sample lists about 800,000 distinct CDR3 sequences, 21% occurring once. This clonotype was picked up a small number of times. Its antigen remains unidentified. Overall study results and limits: Each seasonal flu vaccination may recruit only limited new T cells, authors suggested.

This sequence joins TRBV6-5 and TRBJ2-4; TRBD2 might be the D (5 bases). Sequencing was performed on PBMCs from blood, taken 5 to 6 days after vaccination. The origin of this receptor is a man aged 50 to 59 who received an inactivated influenza vaccine. CDR3 coding DNA: TGTGCCAGCAGTTACTCGAGAGGGTTCATTCAGTACTTC. The encoded protein is CASSYSRGFIQYF.